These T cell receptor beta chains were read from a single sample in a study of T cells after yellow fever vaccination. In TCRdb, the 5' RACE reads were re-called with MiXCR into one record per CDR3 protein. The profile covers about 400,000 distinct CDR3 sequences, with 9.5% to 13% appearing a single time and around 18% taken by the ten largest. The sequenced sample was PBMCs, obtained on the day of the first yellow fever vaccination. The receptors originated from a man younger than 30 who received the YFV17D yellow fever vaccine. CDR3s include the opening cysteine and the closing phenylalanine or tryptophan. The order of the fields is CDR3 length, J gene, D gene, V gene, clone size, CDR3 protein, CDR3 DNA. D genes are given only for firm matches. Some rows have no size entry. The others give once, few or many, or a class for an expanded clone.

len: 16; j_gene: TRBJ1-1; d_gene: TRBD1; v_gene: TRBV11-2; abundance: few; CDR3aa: CASSLDQGGRNTEAFF; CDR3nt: TGTGCCAGCAGCTTAGATCAGGGGGGGAGGAACACTGAAGCTTTCTTT
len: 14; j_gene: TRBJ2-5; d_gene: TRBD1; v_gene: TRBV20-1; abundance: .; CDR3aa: CSARRTGGLETQYF; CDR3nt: TGCAGTGCTAGAAGGACAGGGGGCTTGGAGACCCAGTACTTC
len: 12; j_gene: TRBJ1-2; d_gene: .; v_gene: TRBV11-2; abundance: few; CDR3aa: CASSYLGDGYTF; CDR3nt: TGTGCCAGCAGCTACTTAGGCGACGGCTACACCTTC
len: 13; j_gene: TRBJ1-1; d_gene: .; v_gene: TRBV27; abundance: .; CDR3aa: CASSFGINTEAFF; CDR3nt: TGTGCCAGCAGTTTTGGGATAAACACTGAAGCTTTCTTT
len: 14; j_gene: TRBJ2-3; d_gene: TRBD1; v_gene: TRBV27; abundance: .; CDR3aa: CASSSRTGRDTQYF; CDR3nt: TGTGCCAGCAGTTCCCGGACAGGCCGAGATACGCAGTATTTT
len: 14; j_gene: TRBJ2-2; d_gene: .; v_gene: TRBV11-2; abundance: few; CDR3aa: CASSSRTYTGELFF; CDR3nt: TGTGCCAGCAGCTCTAGGACGTACACCGGGGAGCTGTTTTTT
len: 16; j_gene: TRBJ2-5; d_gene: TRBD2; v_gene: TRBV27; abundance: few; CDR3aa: CASSSPSGGMEETQYF; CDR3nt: TGTGCCAGCAGTTCCCCTAGCGGGGGGATGGAAGAGACCCAGTACTTC
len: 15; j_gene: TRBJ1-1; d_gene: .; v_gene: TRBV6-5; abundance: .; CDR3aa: CASSYSAGPNTEAFF; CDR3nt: TGTGCCAGCAGTTACTCAGCAGGGCCGAACACTGAAGCTTTCTTT
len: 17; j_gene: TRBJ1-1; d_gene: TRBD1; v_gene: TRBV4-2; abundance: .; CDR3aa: CASSQGLTGEGNTEAFF; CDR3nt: TGTGCCAGCAGCCAAGGTCTAACAGGGGAAGGGAACACTGAAGCTTTCTTT
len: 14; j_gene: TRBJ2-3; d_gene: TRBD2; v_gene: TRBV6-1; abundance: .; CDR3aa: CASTPGTNTDTQYF; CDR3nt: TGTGCCAGCACCCCAGGGACTAACACAGATACGCAGTATTTT
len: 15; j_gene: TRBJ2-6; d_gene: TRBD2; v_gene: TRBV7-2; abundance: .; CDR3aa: CASRRAGGGANVLTF; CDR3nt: TGTGCCAGCCGCCGGGCGGGGGGCGGGGCCAACGTCCTGACTTTC
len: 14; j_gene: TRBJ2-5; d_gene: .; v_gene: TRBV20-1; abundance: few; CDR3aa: CSAKEGGAGETQYF; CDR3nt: TGCAGTGCCAAGGAAGGGGGGGCGGGGGAGACCCAGTACTTC
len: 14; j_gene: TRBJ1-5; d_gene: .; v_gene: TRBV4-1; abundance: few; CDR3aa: CASSHPLENQPQHF; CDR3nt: TGCGCCAGCAGCCATCCCTTAGAAAATCAGCCCCAGCATTTT
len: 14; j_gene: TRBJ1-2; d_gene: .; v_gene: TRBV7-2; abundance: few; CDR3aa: CASRSGRSNYGYTF; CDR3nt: TGTGCCAGCAGGAGCGGACGGTCTAACTATGGCTACACCTTC
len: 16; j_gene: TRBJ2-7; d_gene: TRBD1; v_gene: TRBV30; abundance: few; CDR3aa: CAWSARIRDRGRKPGF; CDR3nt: TGTGCCTGGAGTGCCAGGATCCGGGACAGGGGGAGGAAGCCCGGCTTC
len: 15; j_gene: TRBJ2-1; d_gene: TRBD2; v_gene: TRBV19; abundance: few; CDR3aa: CASSIAAGGYNEQFF; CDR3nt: TGTGCCAGTAGTATAGCGGCGGGGGGATACAATGAGCAGTTCTTC
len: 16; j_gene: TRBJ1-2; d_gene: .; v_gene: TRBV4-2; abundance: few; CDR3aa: CASSQKDGTGIDGYTF; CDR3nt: TGTGCCAGCAGCCAGAAAGACGGGACCGGAATTGATGGCTACACCTTC
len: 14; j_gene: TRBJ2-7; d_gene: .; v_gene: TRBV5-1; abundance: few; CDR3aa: CASSLGSGNYEQYF; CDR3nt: TGCGCCAGCAGCTTGGGTTCCGGGAACTACGAGCAGTACTTC
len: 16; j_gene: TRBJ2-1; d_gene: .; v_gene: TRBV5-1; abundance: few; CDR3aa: CASSSSGTLPYNEQFF; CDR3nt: TGCGCCAGCAGCTCCTCCGGGACCCTGCCCTACAATGAGCAGTTCTTC
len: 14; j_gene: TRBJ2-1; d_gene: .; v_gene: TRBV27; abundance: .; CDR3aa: CASSARDAYNEQFF; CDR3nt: TGTGCCAGCAGTGCCCGGGATGCCTACAATGAGCAGTTCTTC
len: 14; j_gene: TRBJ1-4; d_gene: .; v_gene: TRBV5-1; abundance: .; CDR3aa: CASSLVGGNEKLFF; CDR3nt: TGCGCCAGCAGCTTGGTTGGTGGGAATGAAAAACTGTTTTTT